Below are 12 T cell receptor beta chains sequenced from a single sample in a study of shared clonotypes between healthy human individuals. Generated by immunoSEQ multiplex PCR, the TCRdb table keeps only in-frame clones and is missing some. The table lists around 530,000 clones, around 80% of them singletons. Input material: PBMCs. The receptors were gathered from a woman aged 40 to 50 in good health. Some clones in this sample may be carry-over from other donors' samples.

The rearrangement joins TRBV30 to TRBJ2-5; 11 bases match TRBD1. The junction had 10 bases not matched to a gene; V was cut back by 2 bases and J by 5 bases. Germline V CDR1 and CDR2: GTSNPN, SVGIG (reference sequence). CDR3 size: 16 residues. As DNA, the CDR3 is TGTGCCTGGAGTCCGAGTTGGGACAGGGGGAAGGAGACCCAGTACTTC. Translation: CAWSPSWDRGKETQYF.

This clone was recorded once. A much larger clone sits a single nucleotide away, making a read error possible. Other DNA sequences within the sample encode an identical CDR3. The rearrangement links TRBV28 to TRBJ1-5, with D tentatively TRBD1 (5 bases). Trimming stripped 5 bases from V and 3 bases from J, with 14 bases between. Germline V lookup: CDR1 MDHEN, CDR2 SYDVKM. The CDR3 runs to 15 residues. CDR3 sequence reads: CASSGVGRINQPQHF. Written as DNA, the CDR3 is TGTGCCAGCAGTGGGGTGGGGCGGATCAATCAGCCCCAGCATTTT.

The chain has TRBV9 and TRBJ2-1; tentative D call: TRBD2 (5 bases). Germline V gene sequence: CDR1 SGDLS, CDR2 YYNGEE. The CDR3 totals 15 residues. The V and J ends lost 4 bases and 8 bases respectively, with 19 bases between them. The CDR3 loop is CASSSERIAIDEQFF. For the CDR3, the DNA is TGTGCCAGCAGCTCCGAGAGGATAGCGATCGATGAGCAGTTCTTC.

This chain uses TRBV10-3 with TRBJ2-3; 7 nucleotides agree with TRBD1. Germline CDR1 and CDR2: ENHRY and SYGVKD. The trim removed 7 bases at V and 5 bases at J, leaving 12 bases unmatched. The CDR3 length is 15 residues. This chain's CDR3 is CAINLGGRARDTQYF. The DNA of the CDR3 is TGTGCCATCAACTTAGGGGGCCGGGCACGAGATACGCAGTATTTT.

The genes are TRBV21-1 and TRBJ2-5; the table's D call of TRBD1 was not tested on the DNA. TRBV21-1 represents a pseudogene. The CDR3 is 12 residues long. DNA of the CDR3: TGTGCCAGCAAAGCAGGGGAAGAGACCCAGTACTTC. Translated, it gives CASKAGEETQYF.

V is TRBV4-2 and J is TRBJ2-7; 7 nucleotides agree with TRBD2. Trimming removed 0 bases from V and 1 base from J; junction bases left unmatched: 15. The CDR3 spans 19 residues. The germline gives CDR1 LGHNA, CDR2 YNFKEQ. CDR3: CASSQEALRVGGASYEQYF. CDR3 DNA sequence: TGTGCCAGCAGCCAAGAGGCGCTGAGGGTGGGAGGGGCATCCTACGAGCAGTACTTC.

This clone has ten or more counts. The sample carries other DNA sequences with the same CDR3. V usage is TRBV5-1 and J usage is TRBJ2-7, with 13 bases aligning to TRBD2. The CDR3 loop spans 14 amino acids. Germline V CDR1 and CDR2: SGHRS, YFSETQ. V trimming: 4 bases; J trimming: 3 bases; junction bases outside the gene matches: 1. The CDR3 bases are TGCGCCAGCAGCCGGACTAGCGGGAGCTACGAGCAGTACTTC. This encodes CASSRTSGSYEQYF.

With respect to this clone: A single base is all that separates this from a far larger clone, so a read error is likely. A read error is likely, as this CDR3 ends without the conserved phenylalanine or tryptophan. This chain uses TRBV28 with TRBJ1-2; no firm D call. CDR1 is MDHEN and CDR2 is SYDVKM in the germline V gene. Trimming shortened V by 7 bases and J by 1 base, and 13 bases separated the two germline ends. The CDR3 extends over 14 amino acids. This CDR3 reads CASTLTHLNYGYTL. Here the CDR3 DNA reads TGTGCCAGCACCTTGACACATCTTAACTATGGCTACACCCTC.

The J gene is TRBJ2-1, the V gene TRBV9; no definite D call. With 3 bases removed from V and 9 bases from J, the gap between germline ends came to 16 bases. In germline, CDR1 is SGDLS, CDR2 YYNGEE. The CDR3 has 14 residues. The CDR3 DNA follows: TGTGCCAGCAGCGGTGTGCTAGGCTCCGGTGAGCAGTTCTTC. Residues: CASSGVLGSGEQFF.

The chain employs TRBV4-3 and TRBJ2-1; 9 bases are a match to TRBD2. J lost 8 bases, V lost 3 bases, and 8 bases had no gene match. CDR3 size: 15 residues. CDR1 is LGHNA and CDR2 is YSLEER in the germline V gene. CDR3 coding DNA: TGCGCCAGCAGCCAGGTAGCGGGAGTACGGGATGAGCAGTTCTTC. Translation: CASSQVAGVRDEQFF.

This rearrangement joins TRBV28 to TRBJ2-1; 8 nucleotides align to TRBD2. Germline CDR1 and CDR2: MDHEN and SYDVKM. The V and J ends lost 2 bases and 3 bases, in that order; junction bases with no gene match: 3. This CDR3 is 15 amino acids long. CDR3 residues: CASSLRTSSYNEQFF. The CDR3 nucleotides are TGTGCCAGCAGTTTAAGGACTAGCAGCTACAATGAGCAGTTCTTC.

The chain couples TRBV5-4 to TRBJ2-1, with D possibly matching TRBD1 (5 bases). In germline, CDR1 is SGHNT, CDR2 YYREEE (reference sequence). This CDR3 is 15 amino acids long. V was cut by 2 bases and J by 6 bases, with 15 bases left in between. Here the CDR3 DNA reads TGTGCCAGCAGCTTAGGAGTCGACAGAACCAATGAGCAGTTCTTC. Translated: CASSLGVDRTNEQFF.